The entry below gives a single T cell receptor beta chain sequence along with its context. This entry comes from a study of blood T cell repertoires in COVID-19. Study-level background: COVID-19 samples collected from the United States, Italy and Spain covered acute and convalescent phases. From T cells, B-cell-depleted T cells, or PBMCs came the material, which was cDNA or gDNA.

Seattle-derived patients entered the study during active infection and were followed longitudinally. Between the trimmed V and J ends, which lost 0 bases and 4 bases, there was a span of 19 bases. The germline V gene encodes CDR1 SGDLS and CDR2 YYNGEE. The CDR3 spans 17 residues. Original analysis: The authors estimated nucleated cell counts from reference gene primer amplification. The assay was immunoSEQ multiplex PCR, and TCRdb's table has in-frame clones only and misses some. Clone size and the V and J calls come from that table; the DNA yielded D and trimming. The table shows 250,000 to 350,000 clones, with 70% to 85% occurring only once.

Sequences were obtained from peripheral blood. This TCR came from a human donor with COVID-19, enrolled during active disease. The donor label of this sample is uncertain. The chain links TRBV9 to TRBJ1-2; D may be TRBD1 (6 bases). The DNA for the CDR3 is TGTGCCAGCAGCGTAGATCGGGCCACATCAGGGGTCTATGGCTACACCTTC. It is translated as CASSVDRATSGVYGYTF.